These T cell receptor beta chains were read from a single sample in a study of control samples from healthy donors and cancer patients. Produced via immunoSEQ multiplex PCR; TCRdb's table is partial and in-frame only. The repertoire holds 90,000 or so clones, 88% seen once, with approximately 15% in the top ten. Material: blood. These receptor sequences come from a woman in her sixties or seventies in good health. Both conserved end residues are part of each CDR3. The D gene is left open where the match is weak. Rows may omit the clone size; those that give it use once, few, many or a size class.

DNA: TGTGCCAGCAGCCTGTCGGGGGGCGGTCAGCCCCAGCATTTT
CDR3: CASSLSGGGQPQHF
V: TRBV5-6
size: NA
D: NA
J: TRBJ1-5

DNA: TGTGCCAGCACCACAACGAACACTGAAGCTTTCTTT
CDR3: CASTTTNTEAFF
V: TRBV6-5
size: NA
D: NA
J: TRBJ1-1

DNA: TGTGCCAGCAGCTTAGTCAGCTACAACCTGAAGACATTT
CDR3: CASSLVSYNLKTF
V: TRBV7-9
size: NA
D: NA
J: TRBJ1-4

DNA: TGTGCCAGCAGCTTAAGTGCACTAGCTTACAATGAGCAGTTCTTC
CDR3: CASSLSALAYNEQFF
V: TRBV7-6
size: NA
D: NA
J: TRBJ2-1

DNA: TGCGCCAGCAGCTTGGTTTCAGGGCAGGATGGCTACACCTTC
CDR3: CASSLVSGQDGYTF
V: TRBV5-1
size: NA
D: NA
J: TRBJ1-2

DNA: TGTGCCAGCAGCCAGAGCCTACAGGAGAACACTGAAGCTTTCTTT
CDR3: CASSQSLQENTEAFF
V: TRBV4-2
size: NA
D: NA
J: TRBJ1-1

DNA: TGCAGCGCGGGACAGGGATCGTCGGGGGGCTACACCTTC
CDR3: CSAGQGSSGGYTF
V: TRBV29-1
size: NA
D: TRBD1
J: TRBJ1-2

DNA: TGTGCCAGCAGCCAAGAAGGGAACACTGAAGCTTTCTTT
CDR3: CASSQEGNTEAFF
V: TRBV3-1/TRBV3-2
size: NA
D: NA
J: TRBJ1-1

DNA: TGTGCCAGCAGCTCGCAGGGCCACCAAGAGACCCAGTACTTC
CDR3: CASSSQGHQETQYF
V: TRBV7-9
size: NA
D: NA
J: TRBJ2-5

DNA: TGTGCCAGCAGTACTAGCGGGAGAGCCTCCCAAAGCTCCTACAATGAGCAGTTCTTC
CDR3: CASSTSGRASQSSYNEQFF
V: TRBV27
size: NA
D: TRBD2
J: TRBJ2-1

DNA: TGTGCCAGCAGCGCCAAGAGGGGATCTCAGCCCCAGCATTTT
CDR3: CASSAKRGSQPQHF
V: TRBV6-5
size: NA
D: NA
J: TRBJ1-5

DNA: TGTGCCAGCAGCTTACTGACAGGGACCGGCTACACCTTC
CDR3: CASSLLTGTGYTF
V: TRBV7-2
size: NA
D: TRBD1
J: TRBJ1-2

DNA: TGTGCCAGTAGTCCACGGACGTTCCGCGAGCAGTACTTC
CDR3: CASSPRTFREQYF
V: TRBV19
size: NA
D: NA
J: TRBJ2-7

DNA: TGTGCCAGCAGTTCCGGGGACAGCAAGAACACTGAAGCTTTCTTT
CDR3: CASSSGDSKNTEAFF
V: TRBV6-5
size: NA
D: TRBD1
J: TRBJ1-1

DNA: TGTGCTAGTGGCTCGGGAGGGCCAGGCAATGAGCAGTTCTTC
CDR3: CASGSGGPGNEQFF
V: TRBV12-5
size: NA
D: TRBD2
J: TRBJ2-1

DNA: TGTGCCAGCAGCTGGGGACAGGGGCCCTTTCAGCCCCAGCATTTT
CDR3: CASSWGQGPFQPQHF
V: TRBV5-6
size: few
D: TRBD1
J: TRBJ1-5

DNA: TGTGCCAGCAGAGAACAGGAGAGCTCCTACAATGAGCAGTTCTTC
CDR3: CASREQESSYNEQFF
V: TRBV3-1/TRBV3-2
size: once
D: NA
J: TRBJ2-1

DNA: TGTGCCAGAGGGTCCCGGGAGTACTTC
CDR3: CARGSREYF
V: TRBV28
size: NA
D: NA
J: TRBJ2-7

DNA: TGTGCCAGCAGCCCTGTCCTCGGGGGGGGCACTGAAGCTTTCTTT
CDR3: CASSPVLGGGTEAFF
V: TRBV9
size: NA
D: NA
J: TRBJ1-1

DNA: TGTGCCAGCAGATTACAGGGCACAGATACGCAGTATTTT
CDR3: CASRLQGTDTQYF
V: TRBV27
size: NA
D: NA
J: TRBJ2-3

DNA: TGTGCCAGTTCCCCCTTGGAGGTGGGGGTCTTTGAGCAGTTCTTC
CDR3: CASSPLEVGVFEQFF
V: TRBV6-1
size: NA
D: NA
J: TRBJ2-1

DNA: TGTGCCAGCAGTGAAGCGCGGGGGACTAGCGGCAACAATGAGCAGTTCTTC
CDR3: CASSEARGTSGNNEQFF
V: TRBV2
size: NA
D: TRBD2
J: TRBJ2-1

DNA: TGTGCCAGCAGTACCTCGAGGGCTGAAGCTTTCTTT
CDR3: CASSTSRAEAFF
V: TRBV6-5
size: NA
D: NA
J: TRBJ1-1

DNA: TGTGCCAGCACCGCGCTTCGTGGCACTGAAGCTTTCTTT
CDR3: CASTALRGTEAFF
V: TRBV12-3/TRBV12-4
size: NA
D: NA
J: TRBJ1-1

DNA: TGTGCCAGCAGCGGAACAGGGCCGCGGACTGAAGCTTTCTTT
CDR3: CASSGTGPRTEAFF
V: TRBV5-5
size: few
D: NA
J: TRBJ1-1

DNA: TGTGCCAGCTCAGAATGGACTAGCGGGAGGGCCAATGAGCAGTTCTTC
CDR3: CASSEWTSGRANEQFF
V: TRBV18
size: NA
D: TRBD2
J: TRBJ2-1

DNA: TGTGCCTGCAGGGGGCTCAATGAGCAGTTCTTC
CDR3: CACRGLNEQFF
V: TRBV30
size: NA
D: TRBD1
J: TRBJ2-1

DNA: TGTGCCAGCAGATACCAACAGGTGAACTATGGCTACACCTTC
CDR3: CASRYQQVNYGYTF
V: TRBV2
size: once
D: NA
J: TRBJ1-2

DNA: TGTGCCATCAGTGACCCGGGGGGGGGCCCCTACTCCTACAATGAGCAGTTCTTC
CDR3: CAISDPGGGPYSYNEQFF
V: TRBV10-3
size: NA
D: TRBD2
J: TRBJ2-1

DNA: TGTGCCAGCAGCTCGGCCCTTGACACTGAAGCTTTCTTT
CDR3: CASSSALDTEAFF
V: TRBV5-4
size: once
D: NA
J: TRBJ1-1

DNA: TGTGCCAGCAGCTTGGGACAGGGACTAAACTATGGCTACACCTTC
CDR3: CASSLGQGLNYGYTF
V: TRBV11-2
size: NA
D: TRBD1
J: TRBJ1-2

DNA: TGTGCCAGAAGCTTGGACAGGGGGGCCTACGAGCAGTACTTC
CDR3: CARSLDRGAYEQYF
V: TRBV5-3
size: NA
D: TRBD1
J: TRBJ2-7

DNA: TGTGCCAGTAATCATCCACCGGGCACTGGGGACTATGGCTACACCTTC
CDR3: CASNHPPGTGDYGYTF
V: TRBV19
size: NA
D: NA
J: TRBJ1-2

DNA: TGTGCCAGTACTCCGCGACAGAAGGGGACTGAAGCTTTCTTT
CDR3: CASTPRQKGTEAFF
V: TRBV19
size: NA
D: NA
J: TRBJ1-1

DNA: TGCAGCGTAGCGGGGGACAGCTCCTACGAGCAGTACTTC
CDR3: CSVAGDSSYEQYF
V: TRBV29-1
size: NA
D: NA
J: TRBJ2-7

DNA: TGCGCCAGCAGCCCCCTTCCTCCGGGGGGCGCGTATGGCTACACCTTC
CDR3: CASSPLPPGGAYGYTF
V: TRBV4-1
size: NA
D: NA
J: TRBJ1-2

DNA: TGTGCCAGCAGTTACTTCCCCATCGGGGCCGAGCAGTACTTC
CDR3: CASSYFPIGAEQYF
V: TRBV6-2/TRBV6-3
size: NA
D: NA
J: TRBJ2-7

DNA: TGTGCCAGCAGTGAAGGGGGGAAGGGCTATGGCTACACCTTC
CDR3: CASSEGGKGYGYTF
V: TRBV6-1
size: NA
D: NA
J: TRBJ1-2

DNA: TGTGCCACCAGCAGAGACGGCGGGGGACGGGCAGGCGGCTACACCTTC
CDR3: CATSRDGGGRAGGYTF
V: TRBV15
size: NA
D: NA
J: TRBJ1-2

DNA: TGCGCCAGCAGCTCAGAGTCGAGGATACTCTCCTATAATTCACCCCTCCACTTT
CDR3: CASSSESRILSYNSPLHF
V: TRBV5-1
size: once
D: NA
J: TRBJ1-6

DNA: TGCGCCAGCAGCGATATGGGACAGACGAACACTGAAGCTTTCTTT
CDR3: CASSDMGQTNTEAFF
V: TRBV4-1
size: NA
D: TRBD1
J: TRBJ1-1

DNA: TGTGCCAGCAGCTTATCTCGTGGAGGTGGCAATCAGCCCCAGCATTTT
CDR3: CASSLSRGGGNQPQHF
V: TRBV7-6
size: NA
D: NA
J: TRBJ1-5

DNA: TGTGCCAGTAGTCCCGGACAGGTCGGCCAGCCCCAGCATTTT
CDR3: CASSPGQVGQPQHF
V: TRBV19
size: NA
D: TRBD1
J: TRBJ1-5

DNA: TGCGCCAGCAGTGAGAGGGGGGTCTATAATTCACCCCTCCACTTT
CDR3: CASSERGVYNSPLHF
V: TRBV10-2
size: NA
D: NA
J: TRBJ1-6

DNA: TGTGCCAGCTCGACCGCCGGGACAGCCAAAAACATTCAGTACTTC
CDR3: CASSTAGTAKNIQYF
V: TRBV2
size: NA
D: NA
J: TRBJ2-4

DNA: TGTGCCAGCAGCTTAAGGGACAAACTGAACACTGAAGCTTTCTTT
CDR3: CASSLRDKLNTEAFF
V: TRBV13
size: NA
D: NA
J: TRBJ1-1

DNA: TGTGCCAGCCTAGGGACAGGCATGAACACTGAAGCTTTCTTT
CDR3: CASLGTGMNTEAFF
V: TRBV3-1/TRBV3-2
size: NA
D: TRBD1
J: TRBJ1-1